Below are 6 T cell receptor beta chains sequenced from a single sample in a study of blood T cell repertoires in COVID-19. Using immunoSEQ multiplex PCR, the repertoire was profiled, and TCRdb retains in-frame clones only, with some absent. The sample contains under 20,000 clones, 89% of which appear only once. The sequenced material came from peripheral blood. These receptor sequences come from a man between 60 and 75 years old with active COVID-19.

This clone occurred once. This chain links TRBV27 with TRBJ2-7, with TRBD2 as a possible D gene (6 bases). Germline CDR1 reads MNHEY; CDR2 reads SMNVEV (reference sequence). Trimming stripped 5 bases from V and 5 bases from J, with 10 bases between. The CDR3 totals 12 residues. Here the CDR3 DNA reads TGTGCCAGCAGTCCAGGAGGGGACGAGCAGTACTTC. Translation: CASSPGGDEQYF.

Here the CDR3 reads CASSSGTSGRGETQYF. As DNA, the CDR3 is TGTGCCAGCAGCTCCGGGACTAGCGGGAGGGGAGAGACCCAGTACTTC. The rearrangement uses TRBV9 and TRBJ2-5, with 16 bases lining up with TRBD2. CDR3 length: 16 amino acids. The V gene's germline CDR1 is SGDLS and CDR2 YYNGEE. J lost 4 bases, V lost 4 bases, and 4 bases had no gene match.

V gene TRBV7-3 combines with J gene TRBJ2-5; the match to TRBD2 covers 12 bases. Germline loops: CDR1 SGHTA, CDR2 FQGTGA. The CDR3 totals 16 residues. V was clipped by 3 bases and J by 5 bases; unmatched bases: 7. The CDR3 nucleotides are TGTGCCAGCAGCTTTGCTAGCGGGGGGGCTTGGGAGACCCAGTACTTC. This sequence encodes CASSFASGGAWETQYF.

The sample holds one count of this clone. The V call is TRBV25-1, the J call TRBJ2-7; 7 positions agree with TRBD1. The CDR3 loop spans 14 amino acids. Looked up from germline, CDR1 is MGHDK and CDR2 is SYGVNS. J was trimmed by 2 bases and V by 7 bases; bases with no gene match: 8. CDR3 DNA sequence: TGTGCCAGCACTAGACAGGGCCCTGCCTACGAGCAGTACTTC. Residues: CASTRQGPAYEQYF.

DNA for the CDR3: TGTGCCAGCAGTCGTTCGGACAGGAACTACGAGCAGTACTTC. As protein: CASSRSDRNYEQYF. The rearrangement links TRBV6-5 to TRBJ2-7; 7 bases agree with TRBD1. The junction had 7 bases not matched to a gene; V was cut back by 5 bases and J by 3 bases. This CDR3 comprises 14 residues. CDR1 and CDR2 from the germline V gene are MNHEY and SVGAGI.

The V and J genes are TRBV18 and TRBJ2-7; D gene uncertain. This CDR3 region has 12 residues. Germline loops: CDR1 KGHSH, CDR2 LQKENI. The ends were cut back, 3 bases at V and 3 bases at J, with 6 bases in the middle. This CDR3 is CASSPNSYEQYF. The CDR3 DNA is TGTGCCAGCTCACCGAACAGCTACGAGCAGTACTTC.